Listed below are T cell receptor beta chains from one sample, sequenced in a study of control samples from healthy donors and cancer patients. Clones were read by immunoSEQ multiplex PCR, and TCRdb kept only the in-frame ones, dropping some. There are about 64,000 clones in the sample; roughly 90% occur only once, and about 1.7% lies in the top ten. The material sequenced was PBMCs. These receptors were collected from a man in his forties or fifties with colorectal cancer. The CDR3 runs from the conserved cysteine through the conserved F or W. D genes are given only for firm matches. Clone size is shown for a subset of rows, as once, few, many or a class of expanded clone.

clone size,CDR3 length,J gene,V gene,D gene,CDR3 protein,CDR3 DNA
NA,16,TRBJ2-5,TRBV3-1/TRBV3-2,TRBD1,CASTHRDRGWAKTQYF,TGTGCCAGCACCCACAGGGACAGGGGATGGGCGAAGACCCAGTACTTC
once,14,TRBJ2-1,TRBV3-1/TRBV3-2,TRBD2,CASGGRGVHNEQFF,TGTGCCAGCGGAGGGCGGGGGGTACATAATGAGCAGTTCTTC
NA,15,TRBJ1-3,TRBV30,NA,CAWSVRRGAGNTIYF,TGTGCCTGGAGTGTACGAAGGGGCGCTGGAAACACCATATATTTT
once,16,TRBJ2-2,TRBV6-6,NA,CASSRIGTENTGELFF,TGTGCCAGCAGTCGAATTGGGACGGAGAACACCGGGGAGCTGTTTTTT
NA,14,TRBJ1-3,TRBV19,NA,CASSLSGAGNTIYF,TGTGCCAGTAGTCTATCGGGAGCTGGAAACACCATATATTTT
NA,14,TRBJ2-7,TRBV3-1/TRBV3-2,NA,CASSPRLSPYEQYF,TGTGCCAGCAGCCCCCGCCTGAGCCCCTACGAGCAGTACTTC
NA,16,TRBJ1-2,TRBV2,NA,CASSERSSRANYGYTF,TGTGCCAGCAGTGAAAGAAGCAGTCGGGCTAACTATGGCTACACCTTC
NA,15,TRBJ2-1,TRBV9,NA,CASSVVANLYNEQFF,TGTGCCAGCAGCGTAGTAGCGAATCTGTACAATGAGCAGTTCTTC
NA,16,TRBJ1-1,TRBV7-2,NA,CASSSAGTPMNTEAFF,TGTGCCAGCAGCTCCGCAGGGACACCTATGAACACTGAAGCTTTCTTT
NA,14,TRBJ1-1,TRBV6-5,NA,CASIQDLVQTEAFF,TGTGCCAGCATTCAGGACCTTGTTCAGACTGAAGCTTTCTTT
NA,15,TRBJ2-5,TRBV11-2,TRBD2,CASSFPAGGLETQYF,TGTGCCAGCAGCTTCCCGGCGGGGGGGCTGGAGACCCAGTACTTC
NA,11,TRBJ1-2,TRBV6-2/TRBV6-3,NA,CASSYSRSYTF,TGTGCCAGCAGTTACTCGAGAAGCTACACCTTC
NA,12,TRBJ2-7,TRBV5-1,NA,CASSLRGMEQYF,TGCGCCAGCAGCTTGCGAGGGATGGAGCAGTACTTC
NA,14,TRBJ2-3,TRBV19,TRBD2,CASSTAGGVDTQYF,TGTGCCAGTAGTACCGCGGGGGGTGTAGATACGCAGTATTTT
NA,15,TRBJ1-1,TRBV7-2,NA,CASSISGGRRAEAFF,TGTGCCAGCAGCATTTCCGGGGGGAGAAGGGCTGAAGCTTTCTTT
NA,14,TRBJ2-7,TRBV7-9,NA,CASSLAGAPYEQYF,TGTGCCAGCAGCTTAGCCGGGGCTCCCTACGAGCAGTACTTC
few,14,TRBJ2-1,TRBV3-1/TRBV3-2,NA,CASSSSRINNEQFF,TGTGCCAGCAGCTCAAGCCGGATTAACAATGAGCAGTTCTTC
NA,13,TRBJ2-2,TRBV2,TRBD1,CASGGQLTGELFF,TGTGCCAGCGGGGGACAGCTCACCGGGGAGCTGTTTTTT
NA,13,TRBJ2-5,TRBV3-1/TRBV3-2,TRBD2,CASTLAGGETQYF,TGTGCCAGCACCTTAGCGGGGGGAGAGACCCAGTACTTC
NA,15,TRBJ1-2,TRBV7-2,TRBD1,CASSSSGTVNYGYTF,TGTGCCAGCAGCTCCAGTGGGACAGTTAACTATGGCTACACCTTC
NA,15,TRBJ2-7,TRBV6-1,TRBD1,CASSEGTGVSYEQYF,TGTGCCAGCAGTGAAGGGACAGGGGTTTCCTACGAGCAGTACTTC
NA,14,TRBJ2-5,TRBV27,NA,CASSTRDGKETQYF,TGTGCCAGCAGCACCCGGGACGGAAAAGAGACCCAGTACTTC
NA,15,TRBJ1-2,TRBV30,TRBD1,CAWSTTGGQPYGYTF,TGTGCCTGGAGCACAACGGGGGGACAGCCTTATGGCTACACCTTC
NA,13,TRBJ2-1,TRBV19,TRBD2,CATTRLAGGPRLF,TGTGCCACTACCAGACTAGCGGGGGGGCCTCGACTCTTC
NA,13,TRBJ1-2,TRBV12-3/TRBV12-4,NA,CASSLVGTFGYTF,TGTGCCAGCAGCCTTGTAGGGACTTTTGGCTACACCTTC
NA,17,TRBJ2-1,TRBV9,TRBD2,CASSGKGLGSSYNEQFF,TGTGCCAGCAGCGGTAAGGGACTAGGAAGCTCCTACAATGAGCAGTTCTTC
NA,14,TRBJ2-3,TRBV19,NA,CASSRNIQGDLEYF,TGTGCCAGTAGTAGGAACATACAGGGAGACCTTGAGTATTTT
NA,17,TRBJ1-2,TRBV5-1,TRBD1,CASSSPVPGQANYGYTF,TGCGCCAGCAGCTCCCCAGTACCGGGACAGGCGAACTATGGCTACACCTTC
NA,16,TRBJ2-5,TRBV7-7,NA,CASIHQVEGARETQYF,TGTGCCAGCATACACCAAGTAGAAGGGGCTCGGGAGACCCAGTACTTC
NA,15,TRBJ1-5,TRBV5-5,NA,CASSLADASNQPQHF,TGTGCCAGCAGCTTGGCCGACGCTAGCAATCAGCCCCAGCATTTT
NA,12,TRBJ1-1,TRBV24-1,NA,CATSGGNTEAFF,TGTGCCACCAGTGGAGGGAACACTGAAGCTTTCTTT
once,13,TRBJ1-5,TRBV6-5,NA,CASQLFSNQPQHF,TGTGCCAGCCAGTTGTTTAGCAATCAGCCCCAGCATTTT